This is a list of T cell receptor beta chains from one sample in a study of T-cell reconstitution after alpha-beta-depleted transplantation in children. TCRdb used MiXCR to reprocess the PCR reads, holding one entry per CDR3 protein. This table holds approximately 6,400 distinct CDR3 sequences, roughly 14% found once. The specimen was PBMCs, collected before TCRalphabeta/CD19-depleted stem cell transplant. Source of these receptors: a boy under 18 with acute lymphoblastic leukemia, due to receive a stem cell transplant. Each CDR3 is given with its conserved first and last residue. A D gene is named only where the DNA matches it firmly. A row's size may be missing; if present it is once, few, many or a size class.

-	-	TRBV27	TRBJ2-7	TGTGCCAGTTCGGGGCAGCCCTACGAGCAGTACTTC	CASSGQPYEQYF
-	-	TRBV13	TRBJ2-7	TGTGCCAGCGGCCCCGAGGCCCCCTACGAGCAGTACTTC	CASGPEAPYEQYF
-	medium-sized	TRBV5-1	TRBJ2-5	TGCGCCAGCAGCCTCCAAGAGACCCAGTACTTC	CASSLQETQYF
-	medium-sized	TRBV28	TRBJ1-1	TGTGCCAGCAGTTCCGTCTGGGGGGGCTCGAACACTGAAGCTTTCTTT	CASSSVWGGSNTEAFF
-	-	TRBV7-9	TRBJ1-5	TGTGCCAGGGGCCCGGGGGGGACTCGACAGCCCCAGCATTTT	CARGPGGTRQPQHF
-	medium-sized	TRBV20-1	TRBJ1-1	TGCAGTGCCACCCTTAGGGGCAGGGAAGCTTTCTTT	CSATLRGREAFF
-	medium-sized	TRBV7-9	TRBJ2-3	TGTGCCAGCAGCTTAGGCCCCACAGATACGCAGTATTTT	CASSLGPTDTQYF
-	medium-sized	TRBV28	TRBJ2-7	TGTGCCAGCAGTTTAAGGCAGGGGTCTGGGGAGCAGTACTTC	CASSLRQGSGEQYF
TRBD2	medium-sized	TRBV7-2	TRBJ2-1	TGTGCCAGCAGCCCCCGCCTAGCGGGGTACAATGAGCAGTTCTTC	CASSPRLAGYNEQFF
TRBD1	medium-sized	TRBV12-3/TRBV12-4	TRBJ2-3	TGTGCCAGCAGTTTGATTGACAGGGCAGATACGCAGTATTTT	CASSLIDRADTQYF
TRBD1	medium-sized	TRBV11-2	TRBJ2-5	TGTGCCAGCAGCTCACGGACAGGGACACCGAAAGAGACCCAGTACTTC	CASSSRTGTPKETQYF
-	medium-sized	TRBV5-5	TRBJ2-7	TGTGCCAGCAGCAAACAGGACACCTACGAGCAGTACTTC	CASSKQDTYEQYF
-	many	TRBV5-4	TRBJ2-2	TGTGCCAGCAGCTTGGGCCCTAGTTGGTCGGAGCTGTTTTTT	CASSLGPSWSELFF
-	medium-sized	TRBV9	TRBJ2-7	TGTGCCAGCAGCGTAGGACCGCAGCCCAGCTCCTACGAGCAGTACTTC	CASSVGPQPSSYEQYF
TRBD2	many	TRBV13	TRBJ2-1	TGTGCCAGCAGCTTCCTAGCGGGAAGCTCCTACAATGAGCAGTTCTTC	CASSFLAGSSYNEQFF
-	-	TRBV27	TRBJ1-5	TGTGCCAGCAGTCCCGGACTGTGCAATCAGCCCCAGCATTTT	CASSPGLCNQPQHF
TRBD2	medium-sized	TRBV7-8	TRBJ2-7	TGTGCCAGCAGCTTAGGGACTAGCGGGTACTACGAGCAGTACTTC	CASSLGTSGYYEQYF
TRBD1	medium-sized	TRBV7-2	TRBJ2-1	TGTGCCAGCAGCTTAGCAGGACAGGGAGGCAATGAGCAGTTCTTC	CASSLAGQGGNEQFF
TRBD2	medium-sized	TRBV3-1	TRBJ2-1	TGTGCCAGCAGCCCCAGACTAGCGGGGGTTCCTAGCTCCTACAATGAGCAGTTCTTC	CASSPRLAGVPSSYNEQFF
TRBD1	medium-sized	TRBV9	TRBJ2-1	TGTGCCAGCAGCGCTTTAGACAGGGGGGGGCAGTTCTTC	CASSALDRGGQFF
TRBD2	-	TRBV12-3/TRBV12-4	TRBJ2-1	TGTGCCAGCAGTTCGGGACTAGCGGGAGGAGAAGATGAGCAGTTCTTC	CASSSGLAGGEDEQFF
-	many	TRBV28	TRBJ1-1	TGTGCCAGCACGGAGAGAGGCACTGAAGCTTTCTTT	CASTERGTEAFF
TRBD1	medium-sized	TRBV6-5	TRBJ1-5	TGTGCCAGCAGTTACACCCGACAGGGGAATCAGCCCCAGCATTTT	CASSYTRQGNQPQHF
-	medium-sized	TRBV7-2	TRBJ2-7	TGTGCCAGCAGCGCTATCTCCTACGAGCAGTACTTC	CASSAISYEQYF
-	medium-sized	TRBV7-9	TRBJ1-6	TGTGCCAGCAGACGAGGGCGGACAGATAATTCACCCCTCCACTTT	CASRRGRTDNSPLHF
TRBD1	medium-sized	TRBV20-1	TRBJ1-2	TGCAGAGGACAGGGATCTAACTATGGCTACACCTTC	CRGQGSNYGYTF
-	few	TRBV29-1	TRBJ2-6	TGCAGCGTTGTCCGCCCAACGGGAGGGGCCAACGTCCTGACTTTC	CSVVRPTGGANVLTF
TRBD2	many	TRBV7-9	TRBJ2-1	TGTGCCAGCAGCTTAGGGGTCGGGGCGGGAGGGAGGAATGAGCAGTTCTTC	CASSLGVGAGGRNEQFF
-	-	TRBV18	TRBJ1-1	TGTGCCAGCTCACCAACTCTAGGGAGTGTGGGCACTGAAGCTTTCTTT	CASSPTLGSVGTEAFF
TRBD1	-	TRBV12-3/TRBV12-4	TRBJ1-4	TGTGCAAGCAGTTTGGTACAGGGGGCCAGTGACAAACTGTTTTTT	CASSLVQGASDKLFF
TRBD1	-	TRBV12-3/TRBV12-4	TRBJ1-2	TGTGCCAGCAGTTTGAACAGGGGATATGGCTACACCTTC	CASSLNRGYGYTF
-	medium-sized	TRBV6-6	TRBJ2-4	TGTGCCAGCAGCCCCAAGACGTTTGGCATTCAGTACTTC	CASSPKTFGIQYF
TRBD1	medium-sized	TRBV7-8	TRBJ1-1	TGTGCCAGCAGCTACATGGGGGACAGGAGGAACACTGAAGCTTTCTTT	CASSYMGDRRNTEAFF
TRBD2	-	TRBV20-1	TRBJ2-7	TGCAGTGCTAGAGATACGGCTAGCGGGAGCCCCATTTCCTACGAGCAGTACTTC	CSARDTASGSPISYEQYF
-	many	TRBV7-2	TRBJ2-7	TGTGCCAGCAGCCGGACGGGGGGCGGAAACTCCTACGAGCAGTACTTC	CASSRTGGGNSYEQYF
-	medium-sized	TRBV6-2/TRBV6-3	TRBJ2-7	TGTGCCAGCAGTCCCCTACGAACTAGAGACGAGCAGTACTTC	CASSPLRTRDEQYF
-	medium-sized	TRBV5-1	TRBJ1-1	TGCGCCAGCAGAGAGGGGATGAACACTGAAGCTTTCTTT	CASREGMNTEAFF
-	medium-sized	TRBV7-2	TRBJ2-6	TGTGCCGGAAGGGTCTCTGGGGCCAACGTCCTGACTTTC	CAGRVSGANVLTF
-	medium-sized	TRBV20-1	TRBJ2-1	TGCAGTGCTAGATCTACTCCCGGGACAAGGGTTATCTATGAGCAGTTCTTC	CSARSTPGTRVIYEQFF
TRBD2	medium-sized	TRBV28	TRBJ2-3	TGTGCCAGCAGTTCGATACTAGCGGTGGGCACAGATACGCAGTATTTT	CASSSILAVGTDTQYF
-	once	TRBV12-3/TRBV12-4	TRBJ2-7	TGTGCCAGCAGTTTACACTACGAGCAGTACTTC	CASSLHYEQYF
-	large	TRBV5-1	TRBJ2-7	TGCGCCAGCAGCTTGGAGGGACGCTACGAGCAGTACTTC	CASSLEGRYEQYF
TRBD2	many	TRBV20-1	TRBJ2-1	TGCAGTGCCTGGCGGGGGTTCTACAATGAGCAGTTCTTC	CSAWRGFYNEQFF
TRBD2	medium-sized	TRBV4-2	TRBJ2-7	TGTGCCAGCAGCCAAGACGAGCGGGAGGGCTACGAGCAGTACTTC	CASSQDEREGYEQYF
-	-	TRBV7-1	TRBJ1-2	TGTGCCAGCTCCCGAGGGGGGACGGAGGGTTTCAGGGATGGCTACCCCTTC	CASSRGGTEGFRDGYPF
-	medium-sized	TRBV6-6	TRBJ1-1	TGTGCCAGCAGTTACGGAAACAGTGAAGCTTTCTTT	CASSYGNSEAFF
TRBD2	many	TRBV7-3	TRBJ2-5	TGTGCCAGCAGCTTAGGGGGGACTAGCGGAGAGACCCAGTACTTC	CASSLGGTSGETQYF
-	medium-sized	TRBV11-2	TRBJ2-2	TGTGCCAGCAGCTCTATCCGAGGCACCGGGGAGCTGTTTTTT	CASSSIRGTGELFF
TRBD2	few	TRBV5-6	TRBJ2-7	TGTGCCAGCAGCTTGGCCATATCTAGCGGGAGTTACGAGCAGTACTTC	CASSLAISSGSYEQYF
TRBD2	many	TRBV7-7	TRBJ2-1	TGTGCCAGCAGCCGGGGGGGGGCCTCCTACAATGAGCAGTTCTTC	CASSRGGASYNEQFF
TRBD1	many	TRBV5-5	TRBJ2-3	TGTGCCAGCAGCTTAGGGGACAGGGGCACAGATACGCAGTATTTT	CASSLGDRGTDTQYF
-	medium-sized	TRBV7-9	TRBJ1-1	TGTGCCAGCAGCTCCCCGTGGGGGAACACTGAAGCTTTCTTT	CASSSPWGNTEAFF
-	-	TRBV29-1	TRBJ2-5	TGCAGCGTTTGCCCGGGCGGTTCATGGGAGACCCAGTACTTC	CSVCPGGSWETQYF
TRBD2	many	TRBV6-2/TRBV6-3	TRBJ2-7	TGTGCCAGCAGGGGGAGGACTAGCGGGAACTACGAGCAGTACTTC	CASRGRTSGNYEQYF